Listed below are T cell receptor beta chains from one sample, sequenced in a study of cytomegalovirus exposure and HLA in healthy donors. The method was immunoSEQ multiplex PCR; TCRdb's version includes in-frame clones alone and lacks a portion of them. This table lists roughly 100,000 clones. The material sequenced was PBMCs. Receptors originate from a man aged 35-49 years in good health and CMV-seronegative. The CDR3 runs from the conserved cysteine through the conserved F or W. D genes are given only for firm matches.

>TRBJ2-1|16|TRBD2|TRBV6-4
CASSEDKLAGPFEQFF
TGTGCCAGCAGTGAGGATAAACTAGCGGGTCCTTTTGAGCAGTTCTTC
>TRBJ1-1|12|NA|TRBV19
CASTRRAAEAFF
TGTGCCAGTACCCGGCGGGCGGCTGAAGCTTTCTTT
>TRBJ2-2|16|TRBD2|TRBV7-6
CASSQLAGRNTGELFF
TGTGCCAGCAGCCAATTAGCGGGGCGGAACACCGGGGAGCTGTTTTTT
>TRBJ1-2|13|NA|TRBV27
CASSLFGGGGYTF
TGTGCCAGCAGTTTATTTGGGGGAGGCGGCTACACCTTC
>TRBJ1-5|16|TRBD1|TRBV30
CAWSGSGGISNQPQHF
TGTGCCTGGAGTGGTTCAGGGGGGATTAGCAATCAGCCCCAGCATTTT
>TRBJ2-7|13|TRBD2|TRBV14
CASSQGGGYEQYF
TGTGCCAGCAGCCAAGGGGGGGGGTATGAGCAGTACTTC
>TRBJ1-4|15|TRBD1|TRBV18
CASSPQDRGNEKLLF
TGTGCCAGCTCGCCGCAGGACAGGGGAAATGAAAAACTGCTTTTT
>TRBJ1-4|15|TRBD1|TRBV10-3
CAISESLTGAEKLFF
TGTGCCATCAGTGAGTCGTTGACAGGGGCTGAAAAACTGTTTTTT
>TRBJ2-7|15|TRBD2|TRBV2
CASRSTSGGPYEQYF
TGTGCCAGCAGGTCGACTAGCGGGGGGCCTTACGAGCAGTACTTC
>TRBJ1-1|14|TRBD1|TRBV7-2
CASSPDRGSSEAFF
TGTGCCAGCAGCCCAGACAGGGGAAGTTCTGAAGCTTTCTTT
>TRBJ1-1|16|NA|TRBV28
CASGRGHPLGYTEAFF
TGTGCCAGCGGCAGGGGCCACCCCTTAGGTTACACTGAAGCTTTCTTT
>TRBJ2-2|15|TRBD1|TRBV14
CASSRLTGSGGELFF
TGTGCCAGCAGCCGATTGACAGGGAGCGGCGGGGAGCTGTTTTTT
>TRBJ1-5|13|TRBD1|TRBV5-1
CASSTDRGQPQHF
TGCGCCAGCAGCACCGACAGGGGTCAGCCCCAGCATTTT
>TRBJ1-1|14|TRBD1|TRBV29-1
CSVEPGQLKAEAFF
TGCAGCGTTGAGCCGGGACAGTTGAAAGCTGAAGCTTTCTTT
>TRBJ2-5|16|TRBD2|TRBV19
CASSTGTSGGQETQYF
TGTGCCAGTAGTACCGGGACTAGCGGGGGGCAAGAGACCCAGTACTTC
>TRBJ1-5|14|NA|TRBV6-1
CATQKGYSNQPQHF
TGTGCCACCCAGAAGGGGTATAGCAATCAGCCCCAGCATTTT
>TRBJ2-7|14|NA|TRBV6-5
CASSETGLEGEQYF
TGTGCCAGCAGTGAGACAGGACTTGAGGGCGAGCAGTACTTC
>TRBJ1-2|15|NA|TRBV7-8
CASSLDAGSNYGYTF
TGTGCCAGCAGCTTAGACGCAGGTTCTAACTATGGCTACACCTTC
>TRBJ2-2|12|NA|TRBV6-5
CASRGYTGELFF
TGTGCCTCCCGGGGGTACACCGGGGAGCTGTTTTTT
>TRBJ2-2|14|NA|TRBV30
CAWSVNRVTGELFF
TGTGCCTGGAGTGTAAACAGGGTCACCGGGGAGCTGTTTTTT
>TRBJ1-3|19|TRBD1|TRBV7-8
CASSPVGQGRQGSGNTIYF
TGTGCCAGCAGCCCAGTGGGACAGGGAAGGCAAGGCTCTGGAAACACCATATATTTT
>TRBJ2-5|15|TRBD2|TRBV19
CASSKLAGASETQYF
TGTGCCAGTAGTAAACTAGCGGGAGCCTCGGAGACCCAGTACTTC
>TRBJ1-4|15|TRBD1|TRBV18
CASSPGTGINEKLFF
TGTGCCAGCTCACCAGGGACAGGGATTAATGAAAAACTGTTTTTT
>TRBJ2-1|14|NA|TRBV19
CASSIENRNNEQFF
TGTGCCAGTAGTATAGAAAACAGGAACAATGAGCAGTTCTTC
>TRBJ2-3|22|TRBD2|TRBV19
CASSLESLTGTSSRLFPDTQYF
TGTGCCAGTAGCCTCGAAAGTCTTACCGGGACTAGCAGCCGATTGTTCCCAGATACGCAGTATTTT
>TRBJ1-1|14|NA|TRBV5-1
CASSLEAVGTEAFF
TGCGCCAGCAGCTTGGAAGCGGTCGGTACTGAAGCTTTCTTT
>TRBJ1-5|13|TRBD1|TRBV10-3
CAVQGNSNQPQHF
TGTGCCGTACAGGGGAATAGCAATCAGCCCCAGCATTTT
>TRBJ1-1|15|NA|TRBV6-5
CASSYSGIVDTEAFF
TGTGCCAGCAGTTACTCGGGCATTGTGGACACTGAAGCTTTCTTT
>TRBJ1-1|15|TRBD1|TRBV14
CASSQTGGGNTEAFF
TGTGCCAGCAGCCAAACAGGGGGGGGGAACACTGAAGCTTTCTTT
>TRBJ2-7|14|TRBD1|TRBV4-1
CASSRLTGIHEQYF
TGCGCCAGCAGCCGCCTGACAGGGATCCACGAGCAGTACTTC
>TRBJ2-1|13|NA|TRBV6-5
CASGRDKNNEQFF
TGTGCCAGCGGCCGGGACAAGAACAATGAGCAGTTCTTC
>TRBJ2-1|15|TRBD2|TRBV13
CASSLRRGIYNEQFF
TGTGCCAGCAGCTTGAGGCGGGGGATCTACAATGAGCAGTTCTTC
>TRBJ1-1|14|NA|TRBV4-3
CASSQDRQASEAFF
TGCGCCAGCAGCCAAGATAGGCAGGCCTCGGAAGCTTTCTTT